The source of this TCR beta chain is a study of T cell repertoires in cytomegalovirus infection. Comment on this clonotype: The target antigen is unknown.

TCRdb re-derived calls from the reads in MiXCR, one entry per CDR3 protein. There are 80,000 or so distinct CDR3 sequences in the sample; 35% to 50% occur only once, and more than 80% lies in the top ten. This sequence was found in a human donor in good health (CMV status not recorded). Some clones in this sample may be carry-over from other donors' samples. This material consisted of CD8+ T cells from cultured PBMCs, taken from culture after CMV antigen stimulation.

Here the CDR3 DNA reads TGTGCCAGCAGCACAGGTTATGCTGGCTACACCTTC. Its translation is CASSTGYAGYTF. The J gene is TRBJ1-2, the V gene TRBV7-2; D is possibly TRBD1 (5 bases). Germline CDR1 SGHTA, CDR2 FQGNSA. The V end lost 5 bases, the J end lost 7 bases, and 11 bases lay between the germline ends. CDR3 size: 12 residues.